These 3 T cell receptor beta chains originate from one sample sequenced in a study of cytomegalovirus exposure and HLA in healthy donors. Researchers ran the PCR with 60 Vbeta and 13 Jbeta primers. Sequencing used immunoSEQ multiplex PCR; TCRdb keeps in-frame clones, though not all of them. The sample lists approximately 160,000 clones; more than 65% were seen once. Sequenced material: PBMCs. These receptor sequences come from a woman under 40 in good health and CMV-seronegative.

The CDR3 DNA reads as TGTGCCAGCAGTGAACAGGTGGAGACCCAGTACTTC. This encodes CASSEQVETQYF. The V call is TRBV2, the J call TRBJ2-5; D is unclear. This CDR3 is 12 amino acids long. The germline gives CDR1 SNHLY, CDR2 FYNNEI. V was shortened by 2 bases and J by 5 bases, with 6 bases between the two germline ends. The complete variable domain, with remaining parts taken from reference TRBV2 and TRBJ2-5, reads EPEVTQTPSHQVTQMGQEVILRCVPISNHLYFYWYRQILGQKVEFLVSFYNNEISEKSEIFDDQFSVERPDGSNFTLKIRSTKLEDSAMYFCASSEQVETQYFGPGTRLLVL.

This clone was counted a few times. The V call is TRBV19, the J call TRBJ1-5; 7 bases line up with TRBD1. V lost 8 bases and J lost 7; bases outside the gene matches: 23. The length of the CDR3 is 18 residues. In germline, CDR1 is LNHDA, CDR2 SQIVND (reference sequence). CDR3 residues: CASEGYRGREVGWQPQHF. The CDR3 bases are TGTGCCAGTGAGGGATACAGGGGAAGAGAGGTTGGGTGGCAGCCCCAGCATTTT.

The rearrangement uses TRBV10-3 and TRBJ2-7, with a weak D call TRBD2 (5 bases). The CDR3 is made up of 17 amino acids. Per germline, CDR1 ENHRY and CDR2 SYGVKD. Trimming left V 5 bases short and J 5 bases short, with 25 bases between. CDR3 nucleotides: TGTGCCATCAGTAGACCAGCGGACCGCGCGGCCAGCGACGAGCAGTACTTC. Protein: CAISRPADRAASDEQYF.